The next 24 T cell receptor beta chains were all read from a single sample in a study of patients and donors after allogeneic stem cell transplantation (dated by TCRdb to between 2020 and 2021). The library was generated by RT-PCR. The instrument was a NextSeq 550. TCRdb reran the public reads through fastp at Q25 and MiXCR, keeping productive beta chains. When rows share a CDR3 protein, they turn into one entry using the most common DNA and genes. In all, the sample holds approximately 210,000 distinct CDR3 sequences, and about 40% of those were seen once. The ten largest clones add up to 30% to 35% of the sample. Sequences were obtained from blood, either unsorted or a sorted T cell fraction (not recorded which). These receptors were collected from a human donor who was either an allogeneic HSCT recipient or a stem cell or donor lymphocyte infusion donor (not recorded which). It is not recorded whose cells these are; they may come from a transplant donor.

The chain has TRBV5-1 and TRBJ2-7; 9 positions match TRBD1. Trimming removed 2 bases from V and 5 bases from J; junction bases left unmatched: 8. The CDR3 is made up of 15 amino acids. Germline CDR1 SGHRS, CDR2 YFSETQ. The chain's CDR3 is CASSLPSGTGNEQYF. The CDR3, as DNA: TGCGCCAGCAGCTTACCTTCCGGGACAGGGAACGAGCAGTACTTC.

There are a few counts of this clonotype. The rearrangement joins TRBV9 to TRBJ2-7; 9 bases are shared with TRBD2. Germline trimming cut 4 bases from V and 5 bases from J; bases unmatched to any gene: 10. Germline lookup yields CDR1 SGDLS and CDR2 YYNGEE. This CDR3 comprises 15 residues. The CDR3 region has the DNA TGTGCCAGCAGCTTGATAGCGGGAGAAGGCGACGAGCAGTACTTC. Its protein product is CASSLIAGEGDEQYF.

The chain joins TRBV12-3 or TRBV12-4 to TRBJ2-1; 11 bases fit TRBD2. Trimming cost V 3 bases and J 9 bases; bases outside gene matches: 1. This CDR3 has 13 amino acids. The CDR3 loop reads CASSLGLAAEQFF. The CDR3 DNA reads TGTGCCAGCAGTTTGGGACTAGCGGCTGAGCAGTTCTTC.

V is TRBV10-3 and J is TRBJ1-2; maybe TRBD1 (5 bases). This CDR3 is 15 amino acids long. Trimming took off 5 bases at V and 0 bases at J, with 13 bases between the two ends. Germline CDR1 and CDR2: ENHRY and SYGVKD. For the CDR3, the DNA is TGTGCCATCAGTCACGAAGGGACGTCTAACTATGGCTACACCTTC. Amino acid sequence: CAISHEGTSNYGYTF.

The chain has TRBV12-3 or TRBV12-4 and TRBJ1-2, with TRBD1 identical over 7 bases. The CDR3 totals 13 residues. V gave up 5 bases and J gave up 9 bases; unmatched junction bases: 9. CDR3 in amino acids: CASSLFNRGSYTF. The CDR3 nucleotides are TGTGCCAGCAGTCTCTTCAACAGGGGCAGCTACACCTTC.

A few counts support this clonotype. The V call is TRBV4-2, the J call TRBJ1-3; 7 bases map to TRBD1. There are 15 residues in the CDR3. V dropped 4 bases and J dropped 0; count of bases not matched to a gene: 3. CDR1 is LGHNA and CDR2 is YNFKEQ in the germline V gene. Here the CDR3 DNA reads TGTGCCAGCAGCCCGACAGGGCCCTCTGGAAACACCATATATTTT. Protein: CASSPTGPSGNTIYF.

The rearrangement joins TRBV27 to TRBJ1-2, with D possibly TRBD1 on 6 matching bases. With 3 bases removed from V and 4 bases from J, the gap between germline ends came to 9 bases. Germline CDR1 and CDR2: MNHEY and SMNVEV (reference sequence). This CDR3 is 13 amino acids long. The CDR3 nucleotides read TGTGCCAGCAGTTTCCCAGGGGCCTATGGCTACACCTTC. Translating it yields CASSFPGAYGYTF.

This clonotype was counted only a few times. The J gene is TRBJ1-1, the V gene TRBV5-8, with TRBD1 matching 11 bases. Germline V gene lookup returns CDR1 SGHTS and CDR2 YDEGEE. The CDR3 totals 15 residues. Trimming at V came to 2 bases and at J to 5 bases, leaving 5 bases not matched to a gene. The CDR3 region is CASSFGTGGWTEAFF. The DNA for the CDR3 is TGTGCCAGCAGCTTTGGGACAGGGGGATGGACTGAAGCTTTCTTT. Full variable domain (missing parts from reference TRBV5-8 and TRBJ1-1): EAGVTQSPTHLIKTRGQQATLRCSPISGHTSVYWYQQALGLGLQFLLWYDEGEERNRGNFPPRFSGRQFPNYSSELNVNALELEDSALYLCASSFGTGGWTEAFFGQGTRLTVV.

The gene calls are TRBV20-1 and TRBJ1-1, with D possibly TRBD1 on 6 matching bases. Germline loops: CDR1 DFQATT, CDR2 SNEGSKA (reference sequence). Trimming left V 1 base short and J 13 bases short, with 13 bases between. The CDR3 contains 11 residues. DNA of the CDR3: TGCAGTGCTAGAGGCAACAGGGCGGATTTCTTT. As protein: CSARGNRADFF.

This clonotype has just one count. The rearrangement joins TRBV9 to TRBJ2-7; 10 bases map to TRBD2. V was clipped by 3 bases and J by 5 bases; unmatched bases: 2. The CDR3 runs to 13 residues. CDR1 is SGDLS, CDR2 YYNGEE, per germline. Here the CDR3 reads CASSGTSGNEQYF. In DNA form, the CDR3 reads TGTGCCAGCAGCGGGACTAGCGGAAACGAGCAGTACTTC.

This sequence joins TRBV5-1 and TRBJ2-5; tentatively, D is TRBD1 or TRBD2 (6 bases each). CDR1 is SGHRS and CDR2 is YFSETQ in the germline V gene. Trimming pared 3 bases from V and 4 bases from J, leaving 13 bases between. The CDR3 is 14 residues long. CDR3 amino acids: CASSSVGGTETQYF. The CDR3 region has the DNA TGCGCCAGCAGCTCGGTGGGGGGCACAGAGACCCAGTACTTC.

The chain employs TRBV9 and TRBJ1-3; D is unclear. CDR1 and CDR2 (germline): SGDLS, YYNGEE. Deletions cut 3 bases from V and 10 bases from J, with 11 bases between. The CDR3 spans 12 residues. CDR3 DNA sequence: TGTGCCAGCAGCGACCTGAGAGGGACCATATATTTT. Its translation: CASSDLRGTIYF. The complete variable domain, with remaining parts taken from reference TRBV9 and TRBJ1-3, reads DSGVTQTPKHLITATGQRVTLRCSPRSGDLSVYWYQQSLDQGLQFLIQYYNGEERAKGNILERFSAQQFPDLHSELNLSSLELGDSALYFCASSDLRGTIYFGEGSWLTVV.

V gene TRBV7-9 combines with J gene TRBJ2-5, with no clear D. Between the trimmed V and J ends, which lost 6 bases and 2 bases, there was a span of 16 bases. CDR3 length equals 15 residues. CDR1 SEHNR and CDR2 FQNEAQ come from the germline V gene (reference sequence). The CDR3 loop is CASSSSLLAQETQYF. CDR3 DNA: TGTGCCAGCAGTTCTTCCCTCCTTGCTCAAGAGACCCAGTACTTC.

CDR3 amino acids: CATSRDYGQAAGDEQFF. CDR3 nucleotide sequence: TGTGCCACCAGCAGAGATTACGGACAGGCCGCTGGCGATGAGCAGTTCTTC. The genes are TRBV15 and TRBJ2-1; 7 bases map to TRBD1. This CDR3 has 17 residues. The J segment lost 8 bases and the V segment lost 0 bases, leaving 13 bases of the junction unmatched. CDR1 is LNHNV, CDR2 YYDKDF, per germline (reference sequence).

The CDR3: CASSLGRLSPDTQYF. In DNA, the CDR3 is TGTGCCAGCAGCTTAGGAAGGTTATCCCCAGATACGCAGTATTTT. This rearrangement joins TRBV11-2 to TRBJ2-3; D gene ambiguous. This CDR3 has 15 residues. In germline, CDR1 is SGHAT, CDR2 FQNNGV. V lost 1 base and J 4 bases, leaving 12 bases between the germline ends.

This clonotype was seen only a few times. The V call is TRBV19, the J call TRBJ1-2; 7 bases fit TRBD1. There are 13 residues in the CDR3. Germline V lookup: CDR1 LNHDA, CDR2 SQIVND (reference sequence). Trimming took 6 bases from V and 7 from J; bases not matched to a gene: 8. The CDR3 region has the DNA TGTGCCAGTAGCCCCGGGACAGCATTTGGCTACACCTTC. Its protein product is CASSPGTAFGYTF.

This clonotype was seen only a few times. The rearrangement joins TRBV20-1 to TRBJ2-3; 7 bases map to TRBD1. CDR1 and CDR2 (germline): DFQATT, SNEGSKA (reference sequence). V gave up 6 bases and J gave up 0 bases; unmatched junction bases: 12. The CDR3 is made up of 16 amino acids. This chain's CDR3 is CSATSTGAPSTDTQYF. The CDR3 coding sequence is TGCAGTGCCACCTCAACAGGGGCACCTAGCACAGATACGCAGTATTTT.

V and J are TRBV15 and TRBJ2-5; D not certain. Germline V CDR1 and CDR2: LNHNV, YYDKDF (reference sequence). Deletions cut 2 bases from V and 2 bases from J, with 3 bases between. CDR3 length equals 12 residues. The CDR3 spells CATSRRQETQYF. CDR3 DNA: TGTGCCACCAGCAGACGGCAAGAGACCCAGTACTTC. Looking up the rest from reference TRBV15 and TRBJ2-5 gives the full variable domain: DAMVIQNPRYQVTQFGKPVTLSCSQTLNHNVMYWYQQKSSQAPKLLFHYYDKDFNNEADTPDNFQSRRPNTSFCFLDIRSPGLGDTAMYLCATSRRQETQYFGPGTRLLVL.

The rearrangement joins TRBV4-1 to TRBJ2-1, with no clear D. This CDR3 spans 14 amino acids. The V end was cut by 7 bases, the J end by 0 bases, with 10 bases between. CDR1 and CDR2 (germline): MGHRA, YSYEKL. Here the CDR3 reads CASKEGSSYNEQFF. The CDR3, as DNA: TGCGCCAGCAAGGAAGGTAGCTCCTACAATGAGCAGTTCTTC.

This clonotype was recorded only once. The rearrangement joins TRBV9 to TRBJ2-3; D may be TRBD1 (5 bases). With 3 bases removed from V and 2 bases from J, the gap between germline ends came to 16 bases. The germline V gene has CDR1 SGDLS and CDR2 YYNGEE. The CDR3 has 16 amino acids. Here the CDR3 DNA reads TGTGCCAGCAGCGGTTTCTCGACAGTCCTCACAGATACGCAGTATTTT. Amino acids: CASSGFSTVLTDTQYF.

In its sample, this clonotype was seen a few times. V gene TRBV30 combines with J gene TRBJ1-5; 7 positions match TRBD1. CDR1 is GTSNPN and CDR2 is SVGIG in the germline V gene (reference sequence). V shed 8 bases, J shed 3 bases, and the junction held 4 bases outside the gene matches. The CDR3 has 12 residues. The CDR3 DNA follows: TGTGCCGCGGACAGGCCCAATCAGCCCCAGCATTTT. Translated, it gives CAADRPNQPQHF.

The rearrangement links TRBV9 to TRBJ2-7, with D possibly TRBD1 on 6 matching bases. The CDR3 spans 15 residues. Trimming cost V 3 bases and J 6 bases, with 19 bases left between them. Germline lookup yields CDR1 SGDLS and CDR2 YYNGEE. The DNA for the CDR3 is TGTGCCAGCAGCGGCGGCGATACAGGGATCGGCGAGCAGTACTTC. Residues: CASSGGDTGIGEQYF.

This clonotype was seen at least ten times. The V gene is TRBV6-5, the J gene TRBJ1-6, with D perhaps matching TRBD1 (5 bases). Germline V gene data show CDR1 as MNHEY and CDR2 as SVGAGI. Trimming cost V 4 bases and J 10 bases, with 11 bases left between them. This CDR3 spans 13 amino acids. The CDR3 DNA is TGTGCCAGCAGTTCAGCCGGGGACTCACCCCTCCACTTT. Amino acid sequence: CASSSAGDSPLHF.

This clonotype was counted between two and nine times. CDR3 protein: CASSLSTGVGNTIYF. The CDR3 DNA sequence: TGTGCCAGCAGCTTAAGTACAGGGGTCGGAAACACCATATATTTT. The rearrangement joins TRBV7-9 to TRBJ1-3, with TRBD1 identical over 7 bases. The CDR3 length is 15 residues. Germline CDR1 and CDR2: SEHNR and FQNEAQ (reference sequence). The trim removed 2 bases at V and 4 bases at J, leaving 5 bases unmatched.